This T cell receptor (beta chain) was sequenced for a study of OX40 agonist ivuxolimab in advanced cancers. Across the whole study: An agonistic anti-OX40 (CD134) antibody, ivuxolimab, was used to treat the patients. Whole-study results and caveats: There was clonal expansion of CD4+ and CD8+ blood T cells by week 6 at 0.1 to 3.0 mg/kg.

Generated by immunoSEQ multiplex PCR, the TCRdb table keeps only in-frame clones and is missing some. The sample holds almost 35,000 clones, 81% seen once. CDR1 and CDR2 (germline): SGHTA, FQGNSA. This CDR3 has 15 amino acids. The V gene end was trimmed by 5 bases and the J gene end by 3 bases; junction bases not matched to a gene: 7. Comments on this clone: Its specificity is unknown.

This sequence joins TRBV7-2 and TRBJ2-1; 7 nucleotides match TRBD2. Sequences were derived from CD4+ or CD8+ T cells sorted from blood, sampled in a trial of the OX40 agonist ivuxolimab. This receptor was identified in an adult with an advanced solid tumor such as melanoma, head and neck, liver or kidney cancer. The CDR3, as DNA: TGTGCCAGCAGCCGCCGAGGGAGGGACTACAATGAGCAGTTCTTC. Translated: CASSRRGRDYNEQFF.